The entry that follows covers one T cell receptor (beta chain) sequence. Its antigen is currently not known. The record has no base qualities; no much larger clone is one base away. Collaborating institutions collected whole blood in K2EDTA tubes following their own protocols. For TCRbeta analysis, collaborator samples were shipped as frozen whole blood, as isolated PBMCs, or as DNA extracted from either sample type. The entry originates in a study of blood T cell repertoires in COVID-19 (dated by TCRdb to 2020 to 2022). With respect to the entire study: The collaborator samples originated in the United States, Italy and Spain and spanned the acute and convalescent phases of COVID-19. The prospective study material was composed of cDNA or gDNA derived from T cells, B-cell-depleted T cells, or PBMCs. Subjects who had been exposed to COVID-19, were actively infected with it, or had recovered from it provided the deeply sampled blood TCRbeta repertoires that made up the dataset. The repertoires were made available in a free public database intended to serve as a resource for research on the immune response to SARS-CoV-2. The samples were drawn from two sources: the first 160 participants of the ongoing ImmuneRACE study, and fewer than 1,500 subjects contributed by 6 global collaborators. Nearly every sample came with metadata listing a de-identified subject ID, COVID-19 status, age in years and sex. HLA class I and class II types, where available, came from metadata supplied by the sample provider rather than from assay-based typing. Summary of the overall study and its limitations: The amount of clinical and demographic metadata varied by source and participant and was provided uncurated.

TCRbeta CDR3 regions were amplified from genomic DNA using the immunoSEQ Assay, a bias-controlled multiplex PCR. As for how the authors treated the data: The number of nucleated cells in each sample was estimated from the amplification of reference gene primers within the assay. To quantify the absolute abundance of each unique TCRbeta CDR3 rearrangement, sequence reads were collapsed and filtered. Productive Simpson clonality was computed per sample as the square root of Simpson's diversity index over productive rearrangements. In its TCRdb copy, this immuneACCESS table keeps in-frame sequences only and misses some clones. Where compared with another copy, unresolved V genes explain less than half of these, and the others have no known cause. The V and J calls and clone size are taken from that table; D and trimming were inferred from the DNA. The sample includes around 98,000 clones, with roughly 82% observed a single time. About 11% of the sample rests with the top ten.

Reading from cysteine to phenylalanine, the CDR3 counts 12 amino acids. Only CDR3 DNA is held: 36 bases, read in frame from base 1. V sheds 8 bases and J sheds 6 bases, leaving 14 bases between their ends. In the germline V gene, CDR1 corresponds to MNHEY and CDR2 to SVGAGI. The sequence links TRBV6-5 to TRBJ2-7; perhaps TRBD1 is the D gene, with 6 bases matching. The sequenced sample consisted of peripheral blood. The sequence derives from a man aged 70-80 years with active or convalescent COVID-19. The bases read TGTGCCAGCGATCAGGGGTTTGGCGAGCAGTACTTC. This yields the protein CASDQGFGEQYF.